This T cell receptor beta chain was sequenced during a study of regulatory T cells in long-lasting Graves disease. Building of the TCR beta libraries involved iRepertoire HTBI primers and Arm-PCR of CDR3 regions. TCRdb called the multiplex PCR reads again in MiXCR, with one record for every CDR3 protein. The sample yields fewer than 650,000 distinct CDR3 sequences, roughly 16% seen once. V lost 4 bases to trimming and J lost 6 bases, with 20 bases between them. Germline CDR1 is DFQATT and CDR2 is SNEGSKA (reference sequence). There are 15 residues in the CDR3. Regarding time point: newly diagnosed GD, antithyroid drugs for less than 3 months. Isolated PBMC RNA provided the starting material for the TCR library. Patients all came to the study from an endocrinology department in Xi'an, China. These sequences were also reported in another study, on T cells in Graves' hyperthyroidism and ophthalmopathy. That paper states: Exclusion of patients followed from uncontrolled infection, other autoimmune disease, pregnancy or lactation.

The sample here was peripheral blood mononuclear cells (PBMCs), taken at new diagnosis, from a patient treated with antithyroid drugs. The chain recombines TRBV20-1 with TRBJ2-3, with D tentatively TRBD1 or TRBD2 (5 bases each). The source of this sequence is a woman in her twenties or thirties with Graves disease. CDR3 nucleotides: TGCAGTGCTATAGGGGCGTTGGGACGGGCGGATACGCAGTATTTT. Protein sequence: CSAIGALGRADTQYF.